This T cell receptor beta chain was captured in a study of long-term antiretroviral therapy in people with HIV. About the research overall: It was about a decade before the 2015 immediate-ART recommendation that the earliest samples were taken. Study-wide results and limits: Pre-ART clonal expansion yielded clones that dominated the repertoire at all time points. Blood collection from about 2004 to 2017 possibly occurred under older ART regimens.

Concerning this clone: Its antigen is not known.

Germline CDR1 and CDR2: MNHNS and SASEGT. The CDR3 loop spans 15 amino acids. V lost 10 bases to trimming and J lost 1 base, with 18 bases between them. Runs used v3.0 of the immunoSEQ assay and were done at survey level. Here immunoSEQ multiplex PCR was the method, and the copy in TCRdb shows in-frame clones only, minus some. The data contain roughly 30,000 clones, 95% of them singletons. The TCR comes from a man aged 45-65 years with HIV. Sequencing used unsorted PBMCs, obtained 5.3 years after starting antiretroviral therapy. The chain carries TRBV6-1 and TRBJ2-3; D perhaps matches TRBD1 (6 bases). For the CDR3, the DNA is TGTGCCATTGTTAGGGCGAACAGGGGCACAGATACGCAGTATTTT. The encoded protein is CAIVRANRGTDTQYF.